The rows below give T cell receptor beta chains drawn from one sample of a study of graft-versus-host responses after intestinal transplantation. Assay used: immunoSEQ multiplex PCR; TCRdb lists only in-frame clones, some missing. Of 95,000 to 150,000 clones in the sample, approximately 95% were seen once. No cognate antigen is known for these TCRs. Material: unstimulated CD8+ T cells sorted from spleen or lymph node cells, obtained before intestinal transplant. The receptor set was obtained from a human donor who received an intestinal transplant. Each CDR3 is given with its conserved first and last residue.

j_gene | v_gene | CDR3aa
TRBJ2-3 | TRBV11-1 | CASSPSGTDTQYF
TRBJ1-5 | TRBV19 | CARGTGDINQPQHF
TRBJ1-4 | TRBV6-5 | CASSYSTGEGEKLFF
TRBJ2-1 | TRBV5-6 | CASSLETSGSSYNEQFF
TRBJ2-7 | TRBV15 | CATSTRTSGDEQYF
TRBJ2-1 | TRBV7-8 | CASSLEVAGVTEQFF
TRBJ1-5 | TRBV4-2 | CASSQDQGDQPQHF
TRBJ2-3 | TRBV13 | CASSPYPVRETDTQYF
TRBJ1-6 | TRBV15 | CATSRDSPDRESPLHF
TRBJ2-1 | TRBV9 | CASSPYGLASEQFF
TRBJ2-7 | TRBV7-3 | CASSLLAGPYEQYF
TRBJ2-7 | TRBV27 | CASSRLAGGPEEQYF
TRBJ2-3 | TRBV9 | CASSVSLAGEGTDTQYF